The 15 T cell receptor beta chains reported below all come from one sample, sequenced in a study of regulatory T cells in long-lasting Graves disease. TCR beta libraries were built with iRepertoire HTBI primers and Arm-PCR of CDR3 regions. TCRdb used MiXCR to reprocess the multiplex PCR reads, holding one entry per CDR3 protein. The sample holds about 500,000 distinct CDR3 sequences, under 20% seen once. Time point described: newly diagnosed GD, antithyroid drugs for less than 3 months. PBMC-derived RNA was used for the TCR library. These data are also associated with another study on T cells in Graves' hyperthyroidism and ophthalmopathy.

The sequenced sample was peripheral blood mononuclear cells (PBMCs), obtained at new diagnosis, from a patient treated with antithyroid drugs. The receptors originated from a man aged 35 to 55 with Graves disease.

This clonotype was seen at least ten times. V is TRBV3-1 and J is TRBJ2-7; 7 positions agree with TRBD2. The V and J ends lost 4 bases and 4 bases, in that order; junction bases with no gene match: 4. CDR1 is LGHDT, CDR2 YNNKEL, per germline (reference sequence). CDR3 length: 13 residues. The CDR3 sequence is CASSRSLAYEQYF. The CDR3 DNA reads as TGTGCCAGCAGCCGCTCACTAGCGTACGAGCAGTACTTC.

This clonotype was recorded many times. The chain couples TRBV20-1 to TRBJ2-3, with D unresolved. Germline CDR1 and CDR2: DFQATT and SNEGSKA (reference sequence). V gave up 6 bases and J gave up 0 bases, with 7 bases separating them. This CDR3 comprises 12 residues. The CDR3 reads CSALYSTDTQYF. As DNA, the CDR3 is TGCAGTGCACTCTATAGCACAGATACGCAGTATTTT.

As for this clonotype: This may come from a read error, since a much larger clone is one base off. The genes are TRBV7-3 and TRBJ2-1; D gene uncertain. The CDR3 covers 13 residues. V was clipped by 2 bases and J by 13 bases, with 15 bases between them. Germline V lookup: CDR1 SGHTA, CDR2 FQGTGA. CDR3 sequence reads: CASSLSPAETQFF. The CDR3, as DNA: TGTGCCAGCAGCTTATCCCCGGCCGAGACCCAGTTCTTC.

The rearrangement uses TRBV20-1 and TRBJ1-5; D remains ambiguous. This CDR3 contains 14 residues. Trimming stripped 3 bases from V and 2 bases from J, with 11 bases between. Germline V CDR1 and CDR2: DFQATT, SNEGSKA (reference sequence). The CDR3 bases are TGCAGTGCTAGTGACCACAGCCGCAATCAGCCCCAGCATTTT. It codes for CSASDHSRNQPQHF.

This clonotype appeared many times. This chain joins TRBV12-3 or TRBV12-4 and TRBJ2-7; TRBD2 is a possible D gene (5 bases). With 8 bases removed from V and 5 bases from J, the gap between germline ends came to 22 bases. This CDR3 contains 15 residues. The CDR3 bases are TGTGCCAGCGCACTAGACCCGGAAGGTCTCCACGAGCAGTACTTC. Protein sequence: CASALDPEGLHEQYF.

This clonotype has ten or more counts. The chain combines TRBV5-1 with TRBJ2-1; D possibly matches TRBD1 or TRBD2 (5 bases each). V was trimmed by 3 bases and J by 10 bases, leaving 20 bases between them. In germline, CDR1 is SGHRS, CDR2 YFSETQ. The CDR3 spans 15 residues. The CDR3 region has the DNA TGCGCCAGCAGCTCAAACCTCCGGGACCGGGACGAGCAGTTCTTC. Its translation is CASSSNLRDRDEQFF.

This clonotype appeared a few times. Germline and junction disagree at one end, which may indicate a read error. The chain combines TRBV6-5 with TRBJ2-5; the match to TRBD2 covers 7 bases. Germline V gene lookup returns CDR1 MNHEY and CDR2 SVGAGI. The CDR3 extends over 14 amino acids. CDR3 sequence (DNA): TGTGCCAGCAGTTACGGGGGGGTGAGAGAGGCCCAGTACTTC. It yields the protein CASSYGGVREAQYF.

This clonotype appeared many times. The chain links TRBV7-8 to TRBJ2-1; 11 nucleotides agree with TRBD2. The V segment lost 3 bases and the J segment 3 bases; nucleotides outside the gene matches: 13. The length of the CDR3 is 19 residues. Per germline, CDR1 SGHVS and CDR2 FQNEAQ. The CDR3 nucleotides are TGTGCCAGCAGCTTCAGGACTAGCGGGCCTTACTATAACTACAATGAGCAGTTCTTC. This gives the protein CASSFRTSGPYYNYNEQFF.

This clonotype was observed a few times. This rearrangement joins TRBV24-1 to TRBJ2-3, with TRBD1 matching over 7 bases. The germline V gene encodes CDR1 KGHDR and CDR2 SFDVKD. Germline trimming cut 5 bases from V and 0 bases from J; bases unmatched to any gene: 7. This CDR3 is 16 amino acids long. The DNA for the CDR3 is TGTGCCACCAGTGGCCCGGGACAGAAGAGCACAGATACGCAGTATTTT. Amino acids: CATSGPGQKSTDTQYF.

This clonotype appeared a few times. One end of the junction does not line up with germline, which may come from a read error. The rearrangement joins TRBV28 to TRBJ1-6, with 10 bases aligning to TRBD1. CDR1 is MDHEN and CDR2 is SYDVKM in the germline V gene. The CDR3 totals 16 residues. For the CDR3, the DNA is TGTGCCAGCAGTCTCCGCCGACAGGGGGCTTATTCATCCCTCCACTTT. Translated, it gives CASSLRRQGAYSSLHF.

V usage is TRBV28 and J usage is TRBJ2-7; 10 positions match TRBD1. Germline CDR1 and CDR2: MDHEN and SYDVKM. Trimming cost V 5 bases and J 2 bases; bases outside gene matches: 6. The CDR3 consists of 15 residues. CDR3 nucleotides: TGTGCCAGCAGTCGAATGGGACAGGGGCCCTACGAGCAGTACTTC. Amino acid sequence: CASSRMGQGPYEQYF.

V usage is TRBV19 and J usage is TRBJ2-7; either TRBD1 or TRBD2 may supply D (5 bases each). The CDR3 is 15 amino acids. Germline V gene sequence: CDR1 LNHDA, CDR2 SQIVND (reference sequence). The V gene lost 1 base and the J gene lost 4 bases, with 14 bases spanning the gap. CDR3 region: CASSIATGGTYEQYF. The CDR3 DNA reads TGTGCCAGTAGTATAGCAACAGGAGGTACTTACGAGCAGTACTTC.

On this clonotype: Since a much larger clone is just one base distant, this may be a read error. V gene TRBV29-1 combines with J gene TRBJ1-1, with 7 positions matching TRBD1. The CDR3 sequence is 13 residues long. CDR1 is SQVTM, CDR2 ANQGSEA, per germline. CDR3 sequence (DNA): TGCAGCGTCAACAGGGGACTTAACACTGGAGCTTTCTTT. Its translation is CSVNRGLNTGAFF.

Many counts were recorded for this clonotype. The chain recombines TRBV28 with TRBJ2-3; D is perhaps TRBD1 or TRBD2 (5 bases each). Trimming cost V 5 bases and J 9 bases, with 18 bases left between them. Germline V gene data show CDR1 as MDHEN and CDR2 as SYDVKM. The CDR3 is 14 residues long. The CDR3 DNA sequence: TGTGCCAGCAGTGGGGGACCCCAGAGGGGCACGCAGTATTTT. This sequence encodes CASSGGPQRGTQYF.

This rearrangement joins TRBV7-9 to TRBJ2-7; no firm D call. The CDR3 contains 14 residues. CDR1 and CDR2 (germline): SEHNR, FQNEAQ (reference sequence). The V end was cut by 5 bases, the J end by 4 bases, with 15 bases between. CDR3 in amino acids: CASSKASVLYEQYF. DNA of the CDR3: TGTGCCAGCAGCAAAGCGAGCGTGCTTTACGAGCAGTACTTC.